What follows describes a single TCR beta chain. What it recognizes is unknown. The assay was immunoSEQ multiplex PCR, and TCRdb's table has in-frame clones only and misses some. The sample includes some 64,000 clones, roughly 87% of them seen just once. This record comes from a study of OX40 agonist ivuxolimab in advanced cancers. Study-level findings and limits: Dose levels from 0.1 to 3.0 mg/kg saw CD4+ and CD8+ blood T cells expand clonally by week 6. Low normalized clonal expansion also occurred in some nonresponding patients. Mean expanded clone counts were higher in CD8+ than CD4+ T cells.

The CDR3 is 13 amino acids. The germline V gene has CDR1 MRHNA and CDR2 SNTAGT. V trimming: 10 bases; J trimming: 5 bases; junction bases outside the gene matches: 7. The rearrangement joins TRBV6-4 to TRBJ1-2; 10 positions agree with TRBD1. Material: CD4+ or CD8+ T cells sorted from blood, obtained in a trial of the OX40 agonist ivuxolimab. This receptor was identified in an adult with an advanced solid tumor such as melanoma, head and neck, liver or kidney cancer. Here the CDR3 DNA reads TGTGCCACCAAGGGGACAGGGGTGTATGGCTACACCTTC. The encoded protein is CATKGTGVYGYTF.